The 11 T cell receptor beta chains below were found in one sample sequenced in a study of blood T cell repertoires in COVID-19. Produced via immunoSEQ multiplex PCR; TCRdb's table is partial and in-frame only. The sample comprises a few hundred thousand clones, about 90% of which are singletons, and less than 8% rests with the top ten. The sequenced sample was peripheral blood. The receptors derive from a man in his 60s with acute or convalescent COVID-19.

J is TRBJ2-3 and V is TRBV7-9; 11 bases agree with TRBD2. Looked up from germline, CDR1 is SEHNR and CDR2 is FQNEAQ (reference sequence). The CDR3 is made up of 15 amino acids. The trim removed 5 bases at V and 5 bases at J, leaving 6 bases unmatched. The CDR3 protein is CASSPQGTSGDTQYF. The CDR3 DNA sequence: TGTGCCAGCAGCCCACAGGGGACTAGCGGAGATACGCAGTATTTT.

The rearrangement joins TRBV5-1 to TRBJ2-1; TRBD2 matches at 7 bases. This CDR3 spans 15 amino acids. J lost 4 bases, V lost 3 bases, and 7 bases had no gene match. Germline CDR1 reads SGHRS; CDR2 reads YFSETQ. The CDR3 sequence: CASSSGGPEYNEQFF. CDR3 bases: TGCGCCAGCAGCTCGGGAGGTCCGGAATACAATGAGCAGTTCTTC.

The V call is TRBV19, the J call TRBJ2-2, with D hard to call. Germline V lookup: CDR1 LNHDA, CDR2 SQIVND (reference sequence). The CDR3 sequence is 17 residues long. The ends were cut back, 8 bases at V and 0 bases at J, with 19 bases in the middle. The DNA of the CDR3 is TGTGCCAGTTACTCCGCAGGAACCCCCGCGAACACCGGGGAGCTGTTTTTT. It yields the protein CASYSAGTPANTGELFF.

The CDR3 DNA sequence: TGTGCCAGCAGTTTATCCCCACGAGCGGGAGTTCCCTACGAGCAGTACTTC. Its protein product is CASSLSPRAGVPYEQYF. The chain employs TRBV27 and TRBJ2-7, with 8 bases aligning to TRBD2. V lost 0 bases to trimming and J lost 2 bases; unmatched junction nucleotides: 9. The CDR3 contains 17 residues. The germline V gene has CDR1 MNHEY and CDR2 SMNVEV (reference sequence).

The chain employs TRBV4-1 and TRBJ1-4; D is unclear. Per germline, CDR1 MGHRA and CDR2 YSYEKL. CDR3 length: 15 amino acids. V lost 2 bases and J 4 bases, leaving 11 bases between the germline ends. CDR3 loop: CASSQSGSFNEKLFF. The CDR3 DNA reads as TGCGCCAGCAGCCAATCCGGGTCCTTTAATGAAAAACTGTTTTTT.

The CDR3 nucleotides are TGTGCCAGCAGCCCGAAAAGGGACTCGGTGAGTGGCTACACCTTC. Translating gives CASSPKRDSVSGYTF. J is TRBJ1-2 and V is TRBV13; maybe TRBD1 (5 bases). V lost 5 bases, J lost 7 bases, and 20 bases lay in between. CDR1 is PRHDT and CDR2 is FYEKMQ in the germline V gene (reference sequence). This CDR3 contains 15 residues.

The chain employs TRBV19 and TRBJ1-1; D gene unclear. This CDR3 has 11 amino acids. Per germline, CDR1 LNHDA and CDR2 SQIVND (reference sequence). Between the trimmed V and J ends, which lost 3 bases and 4 bases, there was a span of 3 bases. The CDR3 loop is CASSIGTEAFF. In nucleotides, the CDR3 is TGTGCCAGTAGTATCGGCACTGAAGCTTTCTTT. Drawing the rest from reference TRBV19 and TRBJ1-1, the complete variable domain is DGGITQSPKYLFRKEGQNVTLSCEQNLNHDAMYWYRQDPGQGLRLIYYSQIVNDFQKGDIAEGYSVSREKKESFPLTVTSAQKNPTAFYLCASSIGTEAFFGQGTRLTVV.

The chain employs TRBV6-5 and TRBJ1-2, with 10 bases fitting TRBD1. Germline V CDR1 and CDR2: MNHEY, SVGAGI. The ends lost 4 bases at V and 4 bases at J; junction bases unmatched: 6. The CDR3 spans 15 residues. In DNA, the CDR3 is TGTGCCAGCAGTTCCCGACAGGGGGCAGGCTATGGCTACACCTTC. Its translation: CASSSRQGAGYGYTF.

The rearrangement joins TRBV4-2 to TRBJ1-5; D is perhaps TRBD1 (5 bases). Trimming pared 0 bases from V and 5 bases from J, leaving 11 bases between. The CDR3 runs to 15 residues. The germline CDR1 and CDR2 sequences are LGHNA and YNFKEQ. The DNA of the CDR3 is TGTGCCAGCAGCCAAGATCCCGGGGGAGATCAGCCCCAGCATTTT. Its protein product is CASSQDPGGDQPQHF.

V and J are TRBV19 and TRBJ1-5, with TRBD1 as a possible D gene (6 bases). CDR3 size: 16 residues. The ends were cut back, 3 bases at V and 2 bases at J, with 14 bases in the middle. The germline CDR1 and CDR2 sequences are LNHDA and SQIVND (reference sequence). The CDR3: CASSIMGAGGNQPQHF. DNA for the CDR3: TGTGCCAGTAGTATTATGGGGGCCGGTGGCAATCAGCCCCAGCATTTT.

The chain carries TRBV7-8 and TRBJ2-3; 10 bases map to TRBD1. The trim removed 4 bases at V and 11 bases at J, leaving 18 bases unmatched. This CDR3 is 17 amino acids long. Germline V gene lookup returns CDR1 SGHVS and CDR2 FQNEAQ. The CDR3 DNA sequence: TGTGCCAGCAGCTCAATGGGGACAGGGGTCCTCTGGGTAGGGCAGTATTTT. This sequence encodes CASSSMGTGVLWVGQYF.